The source of this TCR beta chain is a study of blood T cell repertoires in COVID-19. Original data processing: How many nucleated cells were present was estimated from reference gene primer amplification. The protocol was immunoSEQ multiplex PCR, while the TCRdb copy is restricted to in-frame clones and leaves out a portion. The V and J calls and clone size come from that table; D and trimming were worked out from the DNA. This table holds about 210,000 clones, 85% to 90% found once. The CDR3 contains 15 residues. V was clipped by 0 bases and J by 7 bases, with 14 bases between them. The germline V gene encodes CDR1 SGHRS and CDR2 YFSETQ.

This TCR was sampled from a man in his 60s who had recovered from COVID-19. The sample comprised peripheral blood. The chain combines TRBV5-1 with TRBJ1-5; D is unresolved. The chain's CDR3 is CASSLAGGDGQPQHF. The CDR3 coding sequence is TGCGCCAGCAGCTTGGCCGGCGGAGATGGGCAGCCCCAGCATTTT.